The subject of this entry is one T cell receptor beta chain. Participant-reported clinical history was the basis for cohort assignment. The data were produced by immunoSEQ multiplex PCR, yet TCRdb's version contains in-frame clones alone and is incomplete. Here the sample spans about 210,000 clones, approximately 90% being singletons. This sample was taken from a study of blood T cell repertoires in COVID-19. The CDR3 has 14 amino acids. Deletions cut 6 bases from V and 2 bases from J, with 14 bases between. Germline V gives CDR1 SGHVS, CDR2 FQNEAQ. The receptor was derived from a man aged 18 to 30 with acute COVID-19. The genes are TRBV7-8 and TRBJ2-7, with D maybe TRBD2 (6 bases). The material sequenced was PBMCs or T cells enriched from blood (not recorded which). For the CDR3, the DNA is TGTGCCAGCAGAACCGGGACTGGGACCTACGAGCAGTACTTC. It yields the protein CASRTGTGTYEQYF.